This T cell receptor (beta chain) was identified during a study of T cell changes during pregnancy in multiple sclerosis. V was pared by 1 base and J by 8 bases, with 18 bases between. Germline V lookup: CDR1 LNHDA, CDR2 SQIVND (reference sequence). The CDR3 is made up of 16 amino acids. Sequencing was performed with immunoSEQ multiplex PCR; in TCRdb, only in-frame clones are kept and a portion is missing. Of roughly 70,000 clones in the sample, less than 90% were seen once. The V gene is TRBV19, the J gene TRBJ2-1; possibly TRBD1 for D (5 bases). Source: peripheral blood, taken before pregnancy. The TCR comes from a female donor with multiple sclerosis, enrolled in a pregnancy study. This chain's CDR3 is CASSIGQGLIFHEQFF. CDR3 nucleotides: TGTGCCAGTAGTATAGGTCAGGGCTTGATTTTCCATGAGCAGTTCTTC.